These 12 T cell receptor beta chains were sequenced from one sample in a study of T cells in Graves' hyperthyroidism and ophthalmopathy. Regions amplified from RNA transcripts were the TCR beta CDR3 regions. HTBI primers drove first-round RT-PCR of the TCR CDR3. From the multiplex PCR reads, TCRdb called clonotypes with MiXCR, one entry per CDR3 protein. Of under 300,000 distinct CDR3 sequences in the sample, approximately 20% are singletons; the top ten hold around two thirds. Source material: blood. The receptors stem from a man aged 25 to 40 with Graves' ophthalmopathy.

The gene calls are TRBV6-1 and TRBJ2-3; 8 bases are shared with TRBD2. Germline V lookup: CDR1 MNHNS, CDR2 SASEGT. This CDR3 contains 14 residues. Losses at the gene ends were 8 bases for V and 1 base for J; bases not matched to a gene: 5. The CDR3 bases are TGTGCCAGCTCGGGACTAGTTGGCACAGATACGCAGTATTTT. It is translated as CASSGLVGTDTQYF.

In this sample, this clonotype turned up a few times. V is TRBV6-1 and J is TRBJ1-5; 8 positions agree with TRBD1. V trimming: 6 bases; J trimming: 6 bases; junction bases outside the gene matches: 7. The CDR3 length is 14 residues. Germline CDR1 is MNHNS and CDR2 is SASEGT. CDR3 loop: CASSHDRGPQPQHF. DNA of the CDR3: TGTGCCAGCAGCCACGACAGGGGACCTCAGCCCCAGCATTTT.

This clonotype was detected many times. This chain joins TRBV11-2 and TRBJ2-7; D perhaps matches TRBD2 (6 bases). Germline V gene sequence: CDR1 SGHAT, CDR2 FQNNGV. This CDR3 region has 14 residues. Deletions cut 1 base from V and 0 bases from J, with 7 bases between. CDR3 sequence (DNA): TGTGCCAGCAGCTTAGGGACTAACTCCTACGAGCAGTACTTC. Protein product: CASSLGTNSYEQYF.

As regards this clonotype: A much larger clone lies one base from this, so it may be a read error. The rearrangement joins TRBV12-3 or TRBV12-4 to TRBJ1-2, with no clear D. Trimming cost V 6 bases and J 4 bases, with 15 bases left between them. The CDR3 consists of 14 residues. The CDR3: CASSRDAGGYGYTF. In DNA form, the CDR3 reads TGTGCCAGCAGCCGAGACGCGGGAGGCTATGGCTACACCTTC.

This clonotype has just a few counts. The chain links TRBV12-3 or TRBV12-4 to TRBJ2-5; TRBD2 agrees at 11 bases. The length of the CDR3 is 14 residues. V shed 6 bases and J 6 bases; nucleotides not matched to a gene: 6. DNA for the CDR3: TGTGCCAGCAGCCGGGGACTAGCGGTCAAGACCCAGTACTTC. Translation gives CASSRGLAVKTQYF.

This clonotype was observed a handful of times. This chain connects TRBV6-1 to TRBJ2-5; 7 nucleotides match TRBD2. The V segment lost 3 bases and the J segment 12 bases; nucleotides outside the gene matches: 4. CDR1 and CDR2 from the germline V gene are MNHNS and SASEGT. The CDR3 runs 11 residues. The CDR3 coding sequence is TGTGCCAGCAGTGAGGTGGGAGGGGAGTACTTC. Its protein is CASSEVGGEYF.

This clonotype was seen a few times. The CDR3 DNA reads as TGCAGTGCTAGCGATAGCTCCTACAATGAGCAGTTCTTC. Translated: CSASDSSYNEQFF. The chain has TRBV20-1 and TRBJ2-1; the D is unclear. The CDR3 has 13 amino acids. V was clipped by 3 bases and J by 0 bases, with 6 bases between them. Germline V gives CDR1 DFQATT, CDR2 SNEGSKA (reference sequence).

This clonotype was detected only a few times. The chain links TRBV20-1 to TRBJ1-2, with no clear D. V dropped 6 bases and J dropped 7 bases, with 18 bases sitting between them. This CDR3 is 13 amino acids long. Germline-derived CDR1 and CDR2 are DFQATT and SNEGSKA (reference sequence). In nucleotides, the CDR3 is TGCAGTGCACCCAGACCTCACGGCATTGGCTACACCTTC. Its protein product is CSAPRPHGIGYTF.

This clonotype has just a few counts. The chain combines TRBV28 with TRBJ2-7; TRBD2 is a possible D gene (6 bases). Germline V gene lookup returns CDR1 MDHEN and CDR2 SYDVKM. CDR3 length: 13 amino acids. Trimming left V 7 bases short and J 2 bases short, with 12 bases between. As DNA, the CDR3 is TGTGCCAGCAACTCGGGAGCAACCTACGAGCAGTACTTC. Translation: CASNSGATYEQYF.

This clonotype was recorded a few times. This chain uses TRBV30 with TRBJ1-2; D gene uncertain. CDR1 is GTSNPN, CDR2 SVGIG, per germline (reference sequence). Trimming pared 2 bases from V and 3 bases from J, leaving 13 bases between. This CDR3 has 14 amino acids. The CDR3 loop is CAWSKQSPDYGYTF. DNA of the CDR3: TGTGCCTGGAGTAAACAGTCCCCGGACTATGGCTACACCTTC.

This clonotype has ten or more counts. V and J are TRBV2 and TRBJ2-3; D uncertain. The germline V gene has CDR1 SNHLY and CDR2 FYNNEI. The CDR3 loop spans 13 amino acids. Trimming took 4 bases from V and 4 from J, leaving 9 bases between them. The CDR3 coding sequence is TGTGCCAGCAGTGTGTTAGGGTCAGATACGCAGTATTTT. Translation: CASSVLGSDTQYF.

This clonotype was picked up a small number of times. J is TRBJ1-5 and V is TRBV28; D is possibly TRBD1 (6 bases). The V gene's germline CDR1 is MDHEN and CDR2 SYDVKM. This CDR3 contains 16 residues. The V end was cut by 4 bases, the J end by 4 bases, with 17 bases between. The CDR3 loop is CASSYARTERNQPQHF. CDR3 in DNA: TGTGCCAGCAGTTACGCCCGGACAGAAAGGAATCAGCCCCAGCATTTT.